These 25 T cell receptor beta chains share one sample of origin, sequenced in a study of blood T cell repertoires in COVID-19. TCRdb's table, derived via immunoSEQ multiplex PCR, lists solely in-frame clones and lacks some. Of about 300,000 clones in the sample, around 86% were seen once. Sequencing input: PBMCs or T cells enriched from blood (not recorded which). These receptors came from a young man who had recovered from COVID-19.

This sequence joins TRBV24-1 and TRBJ1-5, with a weak D call TRBD1 (6 bases). Trimming took off 4 bases at V and 1 base at J, with 10 bases between the two ends. CDR3 length: 15 residues. CDR1 and CDR2 from the germline V gene are KGHDR and SFDVKD. The CDR3 loop reads CATSDQGPSNQPQHF. The CDR3 nucleotides are TGTGCCACCAGTGACCAGGGGCCGAGCAATCAGCCCCAGCATTTT.

V usage is TRBV5-1 and J usage is TRBJ1-1, with TRBD1 identical over 7 bases. The CDR3 contains 14 residues. With 4 bases clipped from V and 1 base from J, the junction kept 4 bases outside the gene matches. Germline loops: CDR1 SGHRS, CDR2 YFSETQ. As DNA, the CDR3 is TGCGCCAGCAGCACTTGGACAGGGAACACTGAAGCTTTCTTT. It translates to CASSTWTGNTEAFF.

The chain couples TRBV3-1 (or the pseudogene TRBV3-2) to TRBJ1-5; perhaps TRBD1 as D (6 bases). The CDR3 extends over 17 amino acids. V was shortened by 0 bases and J by 0 bases, with 12 bases between the two germline ends. Per the germline V gene, CDR1 is LGHDT and CDR2 is YNNKEL (reference sequence). The CDR3 DNA reads TGTGCCAGCAGCCAAGATCCGGACAGAAATAGCAATCAGCCCCAGCATTTT. Its protein is CASSQDPDRNSNQPQHF.

The gene calls are TRBV9 and TRBJ1-3, with 10 bases fitting TRBD1. The CDR3 runs 16 residues. Germline V gene data show CDR1 as SGDLS and CDR2 as YYNGEE. With V trimmed by 4 bases and J by 0 bases, 4 bases remained unmatched. The CDR3, as DNA: TGTGCCAGCAGCCCGGGACAGGGGATCTCTGGAAACACCATATATTTT. Protein product: CASSPGQGISGNTIYF.

The DNA of the CDR3 is TGTGCCTGGAGTGTAGGACTAGCGGGGACAGATACGCAGTATTTT. Protein sequence: CAWSVGLAGTDTQYF. This chain connects TRBV30 to TRBJ2-3, with 12 bases lining up with TRBD2. The CDR3 is 15 amino acids. With 0 bases clipped from V and 3 bases from J, the junction kept 1 base outside the gene matches. CDR1 is GTSNPN, CDR2 SVGIG, per germline (reference sequence). The entire variable domain, with the rest obtained from reference TRBV30 and TRBJ2-3, is as follows: SQTIHQWPATLVQPVGSPLSLECTVEGTSNPNLYWYRQAAGRGLQLLFYSVGIGQISSEVPQNLSASRPQDRQFILSSKKLLLSDSGFYLCAWSVGLAGTDTQYFGPGTRLTVL.

The chain has TRBV7-8 and TRBJ2-7; 9 nucleotides agree with TRBD1. V shed 1 base and J 5 bases; nucleotides not matched to a gene: 3. This CDR3 has 14 residues. Per germline, CDR1 SGHVS and CDR2 FQNEAQ. This CDR3 reads CASSLGGDRDEQYF. The DNA for the CDR3 is TGTGCCAGCAGCTTAGGGGGGGACAGGGACGAGCAGTACTTC.

V gene TRBV9 combines with J gene TRBJ2-1, with a tentative D call TRBD2 (5 bases). The CDR3 loop spans 16 amino acids. CDR1 is SGDLS, CDR2 YYNGEE, per germline. V was shortened by 0 bases and J by 2 bases, with 12 bases between the two germline ends. CDR3 amino acids: CASSVDGLEAYNEQFF. The CDR3 region has the DNA TGTGCCAGCAGCGTAGATGGGCTGGAGGCCTACAATGAGCAGTTCTTC.

The DNA of the CDR3 is TGTGCCAGCAGCCAAGACAGCGCCTACGAGCAGTACTTC. This encodes CASSQDSAYEQYF. The chain employs TRBV3-1 (or the pseudogene TRBV3-2) and TRBJ2-7, with unresolved D. From germline, CDR1 is LGHDT and CDR2 YNNKEL (reference sequence). This CDR3 is 13 amino acids long. The V and J ends lost 0 bases and 2 bases respectively, with 5 bases between them.

The chain joins TRBV13 to TRBJ2-7, with D possibly matching TRBD1 (6 bases). The germline V gene encodes CDR1 PRHDT and CDR2 FYEKMQ (reference sequence). V lost 1 base and J lost 0, with 10 bases in between. The CDR3 has 15 amino acids. Here the CDR3 reads CASSLEGGDSYEQYF. The CDR3, as DNA: TGTGCCAGCAGCTTAGAAGGGGGAGACTCCTACGAGCAGTACTTC.

The genes are TRBV18 and TRBJ1-6; 8 nucleotides agree with TRBD1. This CDR3 contains 14 residues. The V gene end was trimmed by 3 bases and the J gene end by 10 bases; junction bases not matched to a gene: 5. Germline V gives CDR1 KGHSH, CDR2 LQKENI. The CDR3: CASSPATGESPLHF. DNA for the CDR3: TGTGCCAGCTCACCTGCGACAGGGGAATCACCCCTCCACTTT. Using reference TRBV18 and TRBJ1-6 for the parts outside the CDR3, the full variable domain is NAGVMQNPRHLVRRRGQEARLRCSPMKGHSHVYWYRQLPEEGLKFMVYLQKENIIDESGMPKERFSAEFPKEGPSILRIQQVVRGDSAAYFCASSPATGESPLHFGNGTRLTVT.

J is TRBJ2-7 and V is TRBV2, with TRBD2 matching 10 bases. The trim removed 4 bases at V and 9 bases at J, leaving 9 bases unmatched. The CDR3 sequence is 14 residues long. The V gene's germline CDR1 is SNHLY and CDR2 FYNNEI. CDR3 bases: TGTGCCAGCAGTGGCTTACTAGCGGGGTCAAGGCAGTACTTC. Amino acid sequence: CASSGLLAGSRQYF.

This clone was recorded a few times. The rearrangement joins TRBV5-1 to TRBJ2-7; a possible D gene is TRBD2 (6 bases). The length of the CDR3 is 15 residues. Trimming cost V 1 base and J 7 bases, with 18 bases left between them. From germline, CDR1 is SGHRS and CDR2 YFSETQ. The CDR3 DNA reads as TGCGCCAGCAGCTTGAGTGCGGGGATCGTGGGTGAGCAGTACTTC. Amino acids: CASSLSAGIVGEQYF. Full variable domain (outside the CDR3, taken from reference TRBV5-1 and TRBJ2-7): KAGVTQTPRYLIKTRGQQVTLSCSPISGHRSVSWYQQTPGQGLQFLFEYFSETQRNKGNFPGRFSGRQFSNSRSEMNVSTLELGDSALYLCASSLSAGIVGEQYFGPGTRLTVT.

The chain joins TRBV4-1 to TRBJ1-4; D is possibly TRBD1 (6 bases). The germline V gene encodes CDR1 MGHRA and CDR2 YSYEKL. Trimming cost V 1 base and J 8 bases, with 17 bases left between them. This CDR3 has 16 residues. The CDR3 sequence is CASSQAPRQGMEKLFF. In nucleotides, the CDR3 is TGCGCCAGCAGCCAAGCGCCGAGGCAGGGGATGGAAAAACTGTTTTTT.

The V call is TRBV15, the J call TRBJ1-1; weak D call: TRBD1 (6 bases). Trimming took 5 bases from V and 2 from J, leaving 12 bases between them. The CDR3 loop spans 14 amino acids. Per germline, CDR1 LNHNV and CDR2 YYDKDF (reference sequence). Here the CDR3 DNA reads TGTGCCACCAGCCAAGGGGGATACAACACTGAAGCTTTCTTT. Amino acids: CATSQGGYNTEAFF.

The V gene is TRBV19, the J gene TRBJ2-1, with TRBD2 identical over 11 bases. Germline values: CDR1 LNHDA, CDR2 SQIVND (reference sequence). With 5 bases clipped from V and 6 bases from J, the junction kept 6 bases outside the gene matches. The CDR3 is made up of 15 amino acids. In DNA, the CDR3 is TGTGCCAGTAGTCCGTTAGCGGGAGGGCCCAATGAGCAGTTCTTC. Amino acid sequence: CASSPLAGGPNEQFF.

About this clone itself: One end of the junction is discordant with germline, which a read error may explain. V usage is TRBV7-9 and J usage is TRBJ1-2; D is possibly TRBD1 (5 bases). The CDR3 has 9 amino acids. In germline, CDR1 is SEHNR, CDR2 FQNEAQ (reference sequence). The CDR3 sequence: CASSLVDSF. The CDR3 coding sequence is TGTGCCAGCAGCTTAGTCGACAGCTTC. Complete variable domain (other parts from reference TRBV7-9 and TRBJ1-2): DTGVSQNPRHKITKRGQNVTFRCDPISEHNRLYWYRQTLGQGPEFLTYFQNEAQLEKSRLLSDRFSAERPKGSFSTLEIQRTEQGDSAMYLCASSLVDSFGSGTRLTVV.

The chain employs TRBV24-1 and TRBJ1-5; no clear D. The V end lost 8 bases, the J end lost 1 base, and 14 bases lay between the germline ends. The CDR3 covers 15 residues. Germline V gene sequence: CDR1 KGHDR, CDR2 SFDVKD. The CDR3 reads CATTDGRGSNQPQHF. The CDR3 DNA follows: TGTGCCACCACCGACGGTCGAGGGAGCAATCAGCCCCAGCATTTT.

This chain uses TRBV7-9 with TRBJ2-7, with D perhaps TRBD1 (7 bases). V lost 4 bases and J 2 bases, leaving 18 bases between the germline ends. The CDR3 spans 16 residues. Germline CDR1 and CDR2: SEHNR and FQNEAQ (reference sequence). This CDR3 is CASSSLKAGGPYEQYF. The CDR3 nucleotides read TGTGCCAGCAGCTCTTTAAAGGCAGGGGGGCCCTACGAGCAGTACTTC.

The V call is TRBV7-6, the J call TRBJ2-6, with D possibly being TRBD1 (6 bases). The CDR3 extends over 19 amino acids. V was pared by 1 base and J by 0 bases, with 16 bases between. Germline V gene lookup returns CDR1 SGHVS and CDR2 FNYEAQ. CDR3 residues: CASSLGAGAYGSGANVLTF. The CDR3 DNA sequence: TGTGCCAGCAGCTTAGGTGCAGGGGCTTACGGCTCTGGGGCCAACGTCCTGACTTTC.

V usage is TRBV5-1 and J usage is TRBJ1-6; D gene unclear. The CDR3 runs to 16 residues. The V end was cut by 0 bases, the J end by 8 bases, with 15 bases between. CDR1 is SGHRS, CDR2 YFSETQ, per germline. CDR3 sequence: CASSLVAHRMDSPLHF. In DNA form, the CDR3 reads TGCGCCAGCAGCTTGGTAGCACACCGGATGGATTCACCCCTCCACTTT.

V usage is TRBV24-1 and J usage is TRBJ1-2; 9 bases match TRBD1. Germline-derived CDR1 and CDR2 are KGHDR and SFDVKD. V dropped 4 bases and J dropped 3; count of bases not matched to a gene: 5. There are 15 residues in the CDR3. The DNA of the CDR3 is TGTGCCACCAGTGACCCGGGGACAGGGCACTATGGCTACACCTTC. This codes for CATSDPGTGHYGYTF.

The rearrangement links TRBV7-9 to TRBJ2-5, with a tentative D call TRBD1 (6 bases). The CDR3 covers 13 residues. Germline assignment: CDR1 SEHNR and CDR2 FQNEAQ (reference sequence). The V and J ends lost 6 bases and 6 bases respectively, with 14 bases between them. The CDR3 DNA is TGTGCCAGCAGTACTACAGGGATTCAGACCCAGTACTTC. Protein product: CASSTTGIQTQYF.

V is TRBV4-1 and J is TRBJ2-1, with D perhaps TRBD1 (5 bases). CDR1 and CDR2 (germline): MGHRA, YSYEKL. V lost 0 bases, J lost 4 bases, and 7 bases lay in between. CDR3 length equals 14 residues. CDR3 amino acids: CASSQEAGYNEQFF. CDR3 coding DNA: TGCGCCAGCAGCCAAGAGGCAGGGTACAATGAGCAGTTCTTC.

The rearrangement joins TRBV19 to TRBJ1-5; 7 bases fit TRBD1. In germline, CDR1 is LNHDA, CDR2 SQIVND (reference sequence). The CDR3 is 17 residues long. Trimming cost V 4 bases and J 7 bases; bases outside gene matches: 16. CDR3 coding DNA: TGTGCCAGTAGTACAGAACAGGGGAAGCCAAGGGGACAGCCCCAGCATTTT. Translation gives CASSTEQGKPRGQPQHF.

About this clone: Other DNA sequences in this sample translate to the same CDR3. V gene TRBV19 combines with J gene TRBJ1-5; no definite D call. V lost 1 base to trimming and J lost 4 bases, with 11 bases between them. Germline lookup yields CDR1 LNHDA and CDR2 SQIVND (reference sequence). CDR3 length equals 15 residues. CDR3 DNA sequence: TGTGCCAGTAGTATAGCTCGGGGTCCTAATCAGCCCCAGCATTTT. Protein: CASSIARGPNQPQHF.